This is a list of T cell receptor beta chains from one sample in a study of shared clonotypes between healthy human individuals. Using immunoSEQ multiplex PCR, the repertoire was profiled, and TCRdb retains in-frame clones only, with some absent. The sample has some 2.1 million clones; around 95% are singletons. The source material was naive CD8+ T cells from PBMCs. The receptors were sampled from a man between 18 and 29 years old in good health. Some clones in this sample may be carry-over from other donors' samples. Each CDR3 is given with its conserved first and last residue. Each record gives: CDR3 protein, J gene, V gene, CDR3 length, D gene. The D gene is left open where the match is weak.

CDR3: CASSWTGDNTEAFF
J: TRBJ1-1
V: TRBV5-1
length: 14
D: .

CDR3: CASSFESYEQYF
J: TRBJ2-7
V: TRBV11-2
length: 12
D: .

CDR3: CASSSPRQGGSYEQYF
J: TRBJ2-7
V: TRBV27
length: 16
D: TRBD1

CDR3: CASSRGMGVHEQFF
J: TRBJ2-1
V: TRBV11-1
length: 14
D: .

CDR3: CASSDRGTLPWQETQYF
J: TRBJ2-5
V: TRBV6-1
length: 17
D: .

CDR3: CASSLVGRAYNEQFF
J: TRBJ2-1
V: TRBV5-1
length: 15
D: .

CDR3: CASSGTGFYGYTF
J: TRBJ1-2
V: TRBV7-9
length: 13
D: .

CDR3: CASRDREETQYF
J: TRBJ2-5
V: TRBV7-9
length: 12
D: TRBD1

CDR3: CASSGRTVFYEQYF
J: TRBJ2-7
V: TRBV5-6
length: 14
D: .

CDR3: CASSIGWGKSYEQYF
J: TRBJ2-7
V: TRBV19
length: 15
D: .

CDR3: CASVPFRGGRVYEQFF
J: TRBJ2-1
V: TRBV28
length: 16
D: .

CDR3: CASRLVRASYGQYF
J: TRBJ2-7
V: TRBV12-2
length: 14
D: .

CDR3: CASSLRAIQPQHF
J: TRBJ1-5
V: TRBV5-1
length: 13
D: .

CDR3: CASSPPTSYEQYF
J: TRBJ2-7
V: TRBV4-2
length: 13
D: .

CDR3: CSVEGIGLYGYTF
J: TRBJ1-2
V: TRBV29-1
length: 13
D: .

CDR3: CASSEGLAVFNEQFF
J: TRBJ2-1
V: TRBV2
length: 15
D: TRBD2

CDR3: CASSLGQGPDTQYF
J: TRBJ2-3
V: TRBV27
length: 14
D: .

CDR3: CASSFLDEFQPQHF
J: TRBJ1-5
V: TRBV28
length: 14
D: .

CDR3: CASSEGVSLYEQYF
J: TRBJ2-7
V: TRBV6-1
length: 14
D: .

CDR3: CASSLGQRENTGELFF
J: TRBJ2-2
V: TRBV5-6
length: 16
D: TRBD2

CDR3: CASSEIRQMNTEAFF
J: TRBJ1-1
V: TRBV2
length: 15
D: .

CDR3: CASSLTFQGPMNTEAFF
J: TRBJ1-1
V: TRBV7-3
length: 17
D: .

CDR3: CASSLPSEQYF
J: TRBJ2-7
V: TRBV11-2
length: 11
D: .

CDR3: CASRGVGAKNIQYF
J: TRBJ2-4
V: TRBV10-2
length: 14
D: .

CDR3: CSVDPLAHSYNEQFF
J: TRBJ2-1
V: TRBV29-1
length: 15
D: .

CDR3: CASSLYTGELFF
J: TRBJ2-2
V: TRBV27
length: 12
D: .

CDR3: CASSSRDTTYEQYF
J: TRBJ2-7
V: TRBV7-9
length: 14
D: .

CDR3: CASSVGGGSHNEQFF
J: TRBJ2-1
V: TRBV9
length: 15
D: TRBD2

CDR3: CASSWTGGLGYTF
J: TRBJ1-2
V: TRBV5-1
length: 13
D: TRBD1

CDR3: CASSQHSNQPQHF
J: TRBJ1-5
V: TRBV11-2
length: 13
D: .

CDR3: CASSPSTELEAFF
J: TRBJ1-1
V: TRBV7-9
length: 13
D: .